Listed below are T cell receptor beta chains from one sample, sequenced in a study of T cells in narcolepsy. The table came from immunoSEQ multiplex PCR; TCRdb's copy has only in-frame clones and leaves some out. Of about 40,000 clones in the sample, around 88% were seen once. What was sequenced was CD45RA- memory CD4+ T cells from PBMCs. These TCRs come from a human donor with narcolepsy. Each CDR3 is given with its conserved first and last residue. Each record gives: clone size, V gene, J gene, D gene, CDR3 DNA, CDR3 protein. D genes are given only for firm matches. Part of the rows lack a size; the others show once, few, many or a class for expanded clones.

-	TRBV2	TRBJ1-1	-	TGTGCCAGCAGTGAAGTGGGCCGGACTGAAGCTTTCTTT	CASSEVGRTEAFF
-	TRBV4-2	TRBJ2-1	-	TGTGCCAGCAGCCAAGCGGGACTGAATTATGAGCAGTTCTTC	CASSQAGLNYEQFF
once	TRBV6-1	TRBJ1-1	-	TGTGCCAGCAGTGGCATGGACACTGAAGCTTTCTTT	CASSGMDTEAFF
-	TRBV6-5	TRBJ1-2	-	TGTGCCATCGGGGGGAACTATGGCTACACCTTC	CAIGGNYGYTF
-	TRBV7-9	TRBJ2-1	-	TGTGCCAGCAGCCGACTCGGTGAGCAGTTCTTC	CASSRLGEQFF
-	TRBV7-2	TRBJ1-3	TRBD1	TGTGCCAGCAGCTCGGGACAGGGGGCGGTAGGAAACACCATATATTTT	CASSSGQGAVGNTIYF
-	TRBV2	TRBJ2-1	-	TGTGCCAGCGGGCCCCTAGCGCCATTGGATGAGCAGTTCTTC	CASGPLAPLDEQFF
-	TRBV7-8	TRBJ2-2	-	TGTGCCAGCAGCCCAGCCGGAGGGATCGGGGAGCTGTTTTTT	CASSPAGGIGELFF
-	TRBV7-2	TRBJ2-5	-	TGTGTCAGCAGCTTAGGTGGAGGGAACCAAGAGACCCAGTACTTC	CVSSLGGGNQETQYF
once	TRBV4-3	TRBJ2-3	-	TGCGCCAGCAGCCTAGGACAGCTACACACAGATACGCAGTATTTT	CASSLGQLHTDTQYF
-	TRBV4-1	TRBJ2-5	-	TGCGCCAGCAGCCAAGATTACGAGACCCAGTACTTC	CASSQDYETQYF
-	TRBV25-1	TRBJ2-5	-	TGTGCCAGCAGTGAATCAGTTATCCAAGAGACCCAGTACTTC	CASSESVIQETQYF
-	TRBV5-4	TRBJ2-5	TRBD2	TGTGCCAGCAGTGCCGGGACTAGCGGGGTCCAAGAGACCCAGTACTTC	CASSAGTSGVQETQYF
-	TRBV30	TRBJ2-3	TRBD1	TGTGCCTGGAAAGACAGGGCAATAACAGATACGCAGTATTTT	CAWKDRAITDTQYF
-	TRBV20-1	TRBJ2-7	-	TGCAGTGCACGGGACTCCTACGAGCAGTACTTC	CSARDSYEQYF
-	TRBV10-1	TRBJ2-1	TRBD2	TGCGCCAGCAGTGAGCCCGGTAGCGGGGGAAGCAATGAGCAGTTCTTC	CASSEPGSGGSNEQFF
-	TRBV18	TRBJ1-1	-	TGTGCCAGCTCACCGCAGGAGGGTCTAGCTTTCTTT	CASSPQEGLAFF
-	TRBV15	TRBJ2-1	-	TGTGCCACCAGCAGAGAAAGAGCGGGCTGGGTTAATGAGCAGTTCTTC	CATSRERAGWVNEQFF
-	TRBV28	TRBJ1-5	TRBD1	TGTGCCAGCAGCCCCCTCCGGGGACAGGGGAATCAGCCCCAGCATTTT	CASSPLRGQGNQPQHF
-	TRBV5-1	TRBJ1-6	-	TGCGCCAGCAGCTTGGGACAGCCTAATTCACCCCTCCACTTT	CASSLGQPNSPLHF
-	TRBV7-3	TRBJ1-1	-	TGTGCCAGCAGCCCCCAAGGGCAGGCCGCCACTGAAGCTTTCTTT	CASSPQGQAATEAFF
-	TRBV5-1	TRBJ2-5	TRBD2	TGCGCCAGCAGCTTGGCCAAAGCTAGCGGGAGCGGGGAGACCCAGTACTTC	CASSLAKASGSGETQYF
-	TRBV29-1	TRBJ2-6	-	TGCAGCGTTGCCGGTGGAACTGGGGCCAACGTCCTGACTTTC	CSVAGGTGANVLTF
-	TRBV11-3	TRBJ2-7	-	TGTGCCAGCAGCACAATTACTAACTCCTACGAGCAGTACTTC	CASSTITNSYEQYF
-	TRBV7-9	TRBJ1-1	TRBD1	TGTGCCAGCAGCTGGGACAGCTCACGCGGAGCTTTCTTT	CASSWDSSRGAFF
-	TRBV6-1	TRBJ2-3	-	TGTGCCAGCAGTGATTCCGGGGCACCCACAGATACGCAGTATTTT	CASSDSGAPTDTQYF
-	TRBV5-5	TRBJ2-5	-	TGTGCCAGCAGCTTGTTTGGAGACCAAGAGACCCAGTACTTC	CASSLFGDQETQYF
-	TRBV5-6	TRBJ1-6	-	TGTGCCAGCAGCTTGGCCGGGGGCTCCTATAATTCACCCCTCCACTTT	CASSLAGGSYNSPLHF
-	TRBV29-1	TRBJ2-1	-	TGCAGCCTGAGTAGCAGCTCCTACAATGAGCAGTTCTTC	CSLSSSSYNEQFF
once	TRBV2	TRBJ1-2	-	TGTGCCAGCTCCCAGGACTATGGCTACACCTTC	CASSQDYGYTF
-	TRBV6-5	TRBJ1-2	TRBD1	TGTGCCAGTAGTGGTACAGGGGCTAACTATGGCTACACCTTC	CASSGTGANYGYTF
medium-sized	TRBV10-3	TRBJ2-7	-	TGTGCCATCAGCGCCCTCAGTCGCCGATTGGGGAACGAGCAGTACTTC	CAISALSRRLGNEQYF
few	TRBV6-1	TRBJ1-3	-	TGTGCCAGCAGTGAAGCTGGGTATGGAAACACCATATATTTT	CASSEAGYGNTIYF
-	TRBV4-1	TRBJ1-5	TRBD1	TGCGCCAGCAGCCAAGGACAGGGAGGCGGAGGTCAGCCCCAGCATTTT	CASSQGQGGGGQPQHF
-	TRBV19	TRBJ1-1	-	TGTGCCAGTAGTATAGTCCGGGAGTTTATGAACACTGAAGCTTTCTTT	CASSIVREFMNTEAFF
-	TRBV29-1	TRBJ2-5	-	TGCAGCGTTGTCTGGGAGACCCAGTACTTC	CSVVWETQYF
-	TRBV7-8	TRBJ1-2	-	TGTGCCAGCAGCTTAGCCGAGGGGATCTATGGCTACACCTTC	CASSLAEGIYGYTF
-	TRBV5-1	TRBJ1-4	-	TGCGCCAGCAGTCGAGGGGTGGCTGAAAAACTGTTTTTT	CASSRGVAEKLFF
-	TRBV7-9	TRBJ2-2	-	TGTGCCACCGGGGGACCCGGGGAGCTGTTTTTT	CATGGPGELFF
-	TRBV19	TRBJ2-6	-	TGTGCCAGTAGCTCGGGGTTTATCTCTGGGGCCAACGTCCTGACTTTC	CASSSGFISGANVLTF
-	TRBV18	TRBJ2-2	TRBD1	TGTGCCAGCTCACCGGGACAGGGTCTTTCCGGGGAGCTGTTTTTT	CASSPGQGLSGELFF
once	TRBV5-1	TRBJ2-7	-	TGCGCCAGCAGCTTACTAGCTCAAGGCTACGAGCAGTACTTC	CASSLLAQGYEQYF
-	TRBV29-1	TRBJ1-1	-	TGCAGCGTTCCCGGGGCCTCTTTATTCGAAGCTTTCTTT	CSVPGASLFEAFF
-	TRBV7-3	TRBJ1-5	TRBD1	TGTGCCAGCAGCTTCGGACAGGGTAGTCAGCCCCAGCATTTT	CASSFGQGSQPQHF
-	TRBV29-1	TRBJ1-2	-	TGCAGCGGCCAGGAGGGGTATGGCTACACCTTC	CSGQEGYGYTF
-	TRBV7-7	TRBJ1-2	-	TGTGCTAGCTCACAGGACAAGAACTATGGCTACACCTTC	CASSQDKNYGYTF
-	TRBV4-3	TRBJ2-3	TRBD1	TGCGCCAGCAGCCAAGCCGGGACAGGGAGCACAGATACGCAGTATTTT	CASSQAGTGSTDTQYF
-	TRBV6-5	TRBJ2-7	-	TGTGCCAGCAGCCCCGGAGTGGGGAGCTCCTACGAGCAGTACTTC	CASSPGVGSSYEQYF
-	TRBV5-4	TRBJ2-7	-	TGTGCCAGCAGCCTACCCCCCGGACCAGGCCACGAGCAGTACTTC	CASSLPPGPGHEQYF
-	TRBV5-1	TRBJ2-5	-	TGCGCCAGCAGCCTGGGCGGCGGGGAGACCCAGTACTTC	CASSLGGGETQYF
few	TRBV18	TRBJ1-2	-	TGTGCCAGCTCACCACCGCTCAACTCGGACGGGGCTCGGACCTTC	CASSPPLNSDGARTF
-	TRBV7-7	TRBJ2-2	-	TGTGCTAGCAGTCATCGGACAGCGAACACCGGGGAGCTGTTTTTT	CASSHRTANTGELFF
-	TRBV7-3	TRBJ2-2	-	TGTGCCAGCAGCTTATGGAACACCGGGGAGCTGTTTTTT	CASSLWNTGELFF
-	TRBV19	TRBJ1-2	-	TGTGCCAGTACCCCTGCGGGGCCCTATGGCTACACCTTC	CASTPAGPYGYTF
-	TRBV5-4	TRBJ1-5	-	TGTGCCAGCAGCCCCGGGACTGATAGCAATCAGCCCCAGCATTTT	CASSPGTDSNQPQHF